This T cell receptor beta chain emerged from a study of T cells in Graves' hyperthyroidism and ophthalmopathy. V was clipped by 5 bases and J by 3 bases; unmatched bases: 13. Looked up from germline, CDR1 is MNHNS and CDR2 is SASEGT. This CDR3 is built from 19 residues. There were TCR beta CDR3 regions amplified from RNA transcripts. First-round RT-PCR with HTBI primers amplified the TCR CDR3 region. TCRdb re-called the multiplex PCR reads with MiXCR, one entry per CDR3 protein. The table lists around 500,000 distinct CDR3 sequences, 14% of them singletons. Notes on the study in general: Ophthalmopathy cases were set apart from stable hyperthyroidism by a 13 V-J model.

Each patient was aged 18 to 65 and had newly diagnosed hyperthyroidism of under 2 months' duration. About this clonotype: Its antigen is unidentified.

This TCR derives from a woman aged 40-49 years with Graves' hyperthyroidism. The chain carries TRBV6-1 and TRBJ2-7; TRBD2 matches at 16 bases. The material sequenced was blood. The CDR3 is CASSPLGLAGGPSVYEQYF. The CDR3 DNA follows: TGTGCCAGCAGTCCTTTGGGACTAGCGGGAGGGCCGAGCGTCTACGAGCAGTACTTC.